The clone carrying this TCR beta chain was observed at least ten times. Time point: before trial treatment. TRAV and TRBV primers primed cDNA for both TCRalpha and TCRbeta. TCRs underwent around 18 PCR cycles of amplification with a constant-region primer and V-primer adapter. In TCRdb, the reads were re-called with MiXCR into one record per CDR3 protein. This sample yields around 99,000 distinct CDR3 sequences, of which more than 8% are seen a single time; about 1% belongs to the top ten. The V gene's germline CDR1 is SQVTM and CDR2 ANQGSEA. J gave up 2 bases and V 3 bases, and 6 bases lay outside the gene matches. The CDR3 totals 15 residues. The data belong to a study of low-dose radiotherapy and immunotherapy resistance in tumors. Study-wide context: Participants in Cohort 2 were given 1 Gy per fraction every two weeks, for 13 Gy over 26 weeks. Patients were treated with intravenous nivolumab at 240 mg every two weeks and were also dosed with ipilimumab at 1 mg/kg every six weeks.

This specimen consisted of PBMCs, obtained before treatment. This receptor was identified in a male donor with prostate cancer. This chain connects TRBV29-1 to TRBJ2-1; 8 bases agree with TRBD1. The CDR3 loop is CSVDKAGGPYNEQFF. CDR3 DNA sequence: TGCAGCGTTGATAAGGCAGGGGGCCCCTACAATGAGCAGTTCTTC.